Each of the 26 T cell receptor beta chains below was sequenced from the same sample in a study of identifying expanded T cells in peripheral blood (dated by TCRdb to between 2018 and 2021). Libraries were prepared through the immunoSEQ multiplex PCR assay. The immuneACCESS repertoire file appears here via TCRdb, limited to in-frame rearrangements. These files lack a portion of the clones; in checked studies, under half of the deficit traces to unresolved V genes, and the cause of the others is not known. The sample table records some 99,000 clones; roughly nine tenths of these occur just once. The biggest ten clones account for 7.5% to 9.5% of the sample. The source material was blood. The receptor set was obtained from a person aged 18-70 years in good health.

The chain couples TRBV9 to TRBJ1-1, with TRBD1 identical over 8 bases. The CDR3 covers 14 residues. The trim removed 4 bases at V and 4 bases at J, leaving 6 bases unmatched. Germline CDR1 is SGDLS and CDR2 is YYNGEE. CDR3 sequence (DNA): TGTGCCAGCAGCCCCAGGGGGCAAAGCACTGAAGCTTTCTTT. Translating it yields CASSPRGQSTEAFF.

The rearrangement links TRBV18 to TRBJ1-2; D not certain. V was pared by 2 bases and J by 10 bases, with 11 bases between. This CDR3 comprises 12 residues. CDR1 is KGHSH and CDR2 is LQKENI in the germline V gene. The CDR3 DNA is TGTGCCAGCTCACCAACAGCAAATATCTACACCTTC. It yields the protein CASSPTANIYTF. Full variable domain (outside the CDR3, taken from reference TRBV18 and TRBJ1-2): NAGVMQNPRHLVRRRGQEARLRCSPMKGHSHVYWYRQLPEEGLKFMVYLQKENIIDESGMPKERFSAEFPKEGPSILRIQQVVRGDSAAYFCASSPTANIYTFGSGTRLTVV.

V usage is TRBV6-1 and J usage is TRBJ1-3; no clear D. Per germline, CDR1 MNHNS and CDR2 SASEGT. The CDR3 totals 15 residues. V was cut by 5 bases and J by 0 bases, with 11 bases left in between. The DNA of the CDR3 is TGTGCCAGCAGTCGAAATTGGAGCTCTGGAAACACCATATATTTT. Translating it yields CASSRNWSSGNTIYF.

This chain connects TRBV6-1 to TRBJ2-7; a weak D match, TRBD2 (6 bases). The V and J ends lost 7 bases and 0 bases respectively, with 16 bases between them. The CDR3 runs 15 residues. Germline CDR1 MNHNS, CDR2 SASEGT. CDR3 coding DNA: TGTGCCAGCACAAAGTCGGTAGCGGCCTCCTACGAGCAGTACTTC. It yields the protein CASTKSVAASYEQYF.

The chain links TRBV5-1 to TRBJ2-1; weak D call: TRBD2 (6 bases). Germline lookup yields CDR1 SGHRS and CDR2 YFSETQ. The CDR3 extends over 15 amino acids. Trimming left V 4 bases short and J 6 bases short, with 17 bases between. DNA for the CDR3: TGCGCCAGCAGCCCCGGAGGGCCTCCTCGCAATGAGCAGTTCTTC. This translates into CASSPGGPPRNEQFF.

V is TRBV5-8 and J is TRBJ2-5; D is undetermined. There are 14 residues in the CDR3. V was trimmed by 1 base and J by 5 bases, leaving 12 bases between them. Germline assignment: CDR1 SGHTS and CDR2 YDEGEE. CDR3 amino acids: CASSLLGSEETQYF. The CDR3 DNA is TGTGCCAGCAGCTTGCTGGGGTCTGAGGAGACCCAGTACTTC. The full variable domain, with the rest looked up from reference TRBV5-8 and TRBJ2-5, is EAGVTQSPTHLIKTRGQQATLRCSPISGHTSVYWYQQALGLGLQFLLWYDEGEERNRGNFPPRFSGRQFPNYSSELNVNALELEDSALYLCASSLLGSEETQYFGPGTRLLVL.

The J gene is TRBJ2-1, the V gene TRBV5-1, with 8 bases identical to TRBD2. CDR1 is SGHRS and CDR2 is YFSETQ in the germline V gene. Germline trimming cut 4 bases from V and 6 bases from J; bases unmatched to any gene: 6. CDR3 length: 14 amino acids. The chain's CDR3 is CASSPGGPLNEQFF. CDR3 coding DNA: TGCGCCAGCAGCCCGGGAGGGCCTCTCAATGAGCAGTTCTTC.

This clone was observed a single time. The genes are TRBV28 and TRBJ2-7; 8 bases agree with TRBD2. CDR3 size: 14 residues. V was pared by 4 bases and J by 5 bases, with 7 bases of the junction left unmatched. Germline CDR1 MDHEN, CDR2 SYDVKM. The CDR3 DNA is TGTGCCAGCAGTTCGGGACCCGGGGGGGACGAGCAGTACTTC. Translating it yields CASSSGPGGDEQYF.

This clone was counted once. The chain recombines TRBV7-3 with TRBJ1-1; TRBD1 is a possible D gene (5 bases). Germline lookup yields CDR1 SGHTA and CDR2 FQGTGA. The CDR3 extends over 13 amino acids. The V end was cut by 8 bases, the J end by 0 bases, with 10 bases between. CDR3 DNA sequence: TGTGCCAGCGCGATGGGGGTGAACACTGAAGCTTTCTTT. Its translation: CASAMGVNTEAFF.

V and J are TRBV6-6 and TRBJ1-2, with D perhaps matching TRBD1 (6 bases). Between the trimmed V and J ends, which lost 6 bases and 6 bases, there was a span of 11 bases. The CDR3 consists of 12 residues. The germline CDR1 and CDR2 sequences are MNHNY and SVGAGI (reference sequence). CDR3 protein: CASRSKGDGYTF. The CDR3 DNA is TGTGCCAGCAGGTCCAAGGGGGATGGCTACACCTTC.

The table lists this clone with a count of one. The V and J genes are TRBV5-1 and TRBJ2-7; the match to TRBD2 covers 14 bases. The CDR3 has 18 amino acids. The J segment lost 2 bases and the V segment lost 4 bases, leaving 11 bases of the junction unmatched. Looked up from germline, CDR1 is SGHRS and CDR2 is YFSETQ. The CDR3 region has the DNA TGCGCCAGCAGCCCTGGGACTAGCGGGAGTCTGGGCGCCTACGAGCAGTACTTC. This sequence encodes CASSPGTSGSLGAYEQYF.

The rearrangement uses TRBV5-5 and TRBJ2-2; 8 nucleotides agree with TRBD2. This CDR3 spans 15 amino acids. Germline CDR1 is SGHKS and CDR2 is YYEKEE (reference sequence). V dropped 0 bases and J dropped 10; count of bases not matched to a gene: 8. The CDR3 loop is CASSLEGTRDEELFF. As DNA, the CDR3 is TGTGCCAGCAGCTTGGAGGGGACTAGGGATGAGGAGCTGTTTTTT.

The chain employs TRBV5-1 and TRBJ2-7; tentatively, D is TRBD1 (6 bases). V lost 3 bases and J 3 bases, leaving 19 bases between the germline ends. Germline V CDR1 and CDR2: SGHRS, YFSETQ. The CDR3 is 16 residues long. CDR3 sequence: CASSSQGPPANYEQYF. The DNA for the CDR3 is TGCGCCAGCAGCTCTCAGGGGCCACCCGCTAACTACGAGCAGTACTTC.

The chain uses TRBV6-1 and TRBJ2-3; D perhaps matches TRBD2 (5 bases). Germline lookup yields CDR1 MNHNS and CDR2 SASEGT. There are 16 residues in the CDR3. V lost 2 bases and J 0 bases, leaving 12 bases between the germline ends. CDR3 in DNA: TGTGCCAGCAGTGAAACGGCCTCGGGGAGCACAGATACGCAGTATTTT. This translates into CASSETASGSTDTQYF.

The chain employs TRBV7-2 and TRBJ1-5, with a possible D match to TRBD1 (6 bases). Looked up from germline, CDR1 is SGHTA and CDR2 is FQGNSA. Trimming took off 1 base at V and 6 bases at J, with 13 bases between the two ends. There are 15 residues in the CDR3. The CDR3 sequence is CASSLGLGAGQPQHF. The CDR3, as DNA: TGTGCCAGCAGCTTAGGATTGGGGGCCGGTCAGCCCCAGCATTTT.

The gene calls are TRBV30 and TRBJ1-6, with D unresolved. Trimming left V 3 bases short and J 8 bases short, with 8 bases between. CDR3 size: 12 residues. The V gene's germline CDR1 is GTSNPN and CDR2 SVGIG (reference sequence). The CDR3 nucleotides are TGTGCCTGGAGCCAGCCAGATTCACCCCTCCACTTT. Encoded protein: CAWSQPDSPLHF.

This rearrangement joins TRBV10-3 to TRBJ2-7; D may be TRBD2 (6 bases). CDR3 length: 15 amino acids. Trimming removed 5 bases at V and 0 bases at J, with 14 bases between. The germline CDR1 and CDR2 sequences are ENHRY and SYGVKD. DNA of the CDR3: TGTGCCATCAGTTACTCGAGCGGGCCCTCCTACGAGCAGTACTTC. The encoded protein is CAISYSSGPSYEQYF.

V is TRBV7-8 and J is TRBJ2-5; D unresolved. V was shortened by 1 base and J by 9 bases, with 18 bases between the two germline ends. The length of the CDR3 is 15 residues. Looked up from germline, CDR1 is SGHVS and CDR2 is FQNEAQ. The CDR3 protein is CASSLVPGAARSQYF. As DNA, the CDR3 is TGTGCCAGCAGCTTAGTGCCGGGCGCCGCAAGGTCCCAGTACTTC.

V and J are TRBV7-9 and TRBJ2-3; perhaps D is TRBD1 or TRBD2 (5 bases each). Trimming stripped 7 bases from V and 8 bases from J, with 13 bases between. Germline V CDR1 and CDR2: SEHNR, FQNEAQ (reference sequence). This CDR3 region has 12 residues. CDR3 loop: CASTLTGGTQYF. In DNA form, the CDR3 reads TGTGCCAGCACTCTGACTGGGGGTACGCAGTATTTT.

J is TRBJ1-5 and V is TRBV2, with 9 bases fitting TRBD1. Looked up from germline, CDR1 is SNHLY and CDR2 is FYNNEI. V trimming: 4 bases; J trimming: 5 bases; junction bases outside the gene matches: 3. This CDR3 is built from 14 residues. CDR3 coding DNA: TGTGCCAGCAGTGGCCGGACAGGGGATCAGCCCCAGCATTTT. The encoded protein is CASSGRTGDQPQHF.

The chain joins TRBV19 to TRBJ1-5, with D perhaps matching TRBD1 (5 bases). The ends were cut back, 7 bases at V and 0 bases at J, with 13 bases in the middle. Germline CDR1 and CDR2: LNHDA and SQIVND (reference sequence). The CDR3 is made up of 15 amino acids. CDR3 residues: CASTVNRHSNQPQHF. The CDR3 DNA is TGTGCCAGTACTGTGAACAGGCATAGCAATCAGCCCCAGCATTTT.

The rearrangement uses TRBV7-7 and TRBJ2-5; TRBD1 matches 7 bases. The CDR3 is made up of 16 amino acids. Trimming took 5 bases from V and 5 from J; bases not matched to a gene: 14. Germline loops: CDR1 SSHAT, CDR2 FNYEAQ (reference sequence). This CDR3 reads CASSARQGIGYETQYF. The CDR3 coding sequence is TGTGCCAGCAGCGCGAGACAGGGTATAGGTTATGAGACCCAGTACTTC.

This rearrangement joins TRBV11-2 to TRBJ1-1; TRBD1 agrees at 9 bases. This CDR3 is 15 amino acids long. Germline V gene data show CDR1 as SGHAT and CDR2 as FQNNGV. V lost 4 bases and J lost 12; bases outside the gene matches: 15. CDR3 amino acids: CASSSQPGQGKVSFF. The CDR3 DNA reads TGTGCCAGCAGCTCGCAACCGGGACAGGGAAAAGTTTCTTTCTTT. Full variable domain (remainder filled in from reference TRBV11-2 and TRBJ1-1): EAGVAQSPRYKIIEKRQSVAFWCNPISGHATLYWYQQILGQGPKLLIQFQNNGVVDDSQLPKDRFSAERLKGVDSTLKIQPAKLEDSAVYLCASSSQPGQGKVSFFGQGTRLTVV.

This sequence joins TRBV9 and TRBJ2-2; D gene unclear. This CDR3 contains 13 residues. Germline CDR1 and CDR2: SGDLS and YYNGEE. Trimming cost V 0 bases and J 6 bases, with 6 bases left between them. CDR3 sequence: CASSVGTSGELFF. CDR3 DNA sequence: TGTGCCAGCAGCGTAGGGACCTCCGGGGAGCTGTTTTTT.

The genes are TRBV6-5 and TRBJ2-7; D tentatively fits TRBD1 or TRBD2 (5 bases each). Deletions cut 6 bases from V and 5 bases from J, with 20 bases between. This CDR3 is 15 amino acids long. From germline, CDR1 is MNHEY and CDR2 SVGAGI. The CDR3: CASRGLTGRVNEQYF. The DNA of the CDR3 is TGTGCCAGCAGGGGGTTGACGGGGCGCGTAAACGAGCAGTACTTC.

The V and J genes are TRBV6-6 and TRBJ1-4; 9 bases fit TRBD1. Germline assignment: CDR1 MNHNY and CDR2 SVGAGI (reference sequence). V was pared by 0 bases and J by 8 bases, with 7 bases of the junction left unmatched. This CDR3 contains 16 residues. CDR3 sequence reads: CASSYSPGQGDEKLFF. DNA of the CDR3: TGTGCCAGCAGTTACTCCCCGGGACAGGGAGACGAAAAACTGTTTTTT.